These 3 T cell receptor beta chains share one sample of origin, sequenced in a study of shared clonotypes between healthy human individuals. This table comes from immunoSEQ multiplex PCR, and its TCRdb copy is limited to in-frame clones, with some not included. In the table there are about 490,000 clones, around 78% of which are singletons. The sample was PBMCs. The receptor set was obtained from a woman in her thirties or forties in good health. Some clones in this sample may be carry-over from other donors' samples.

By sample fraction, this clone is medium-sized. The rearrangement joins TRBV4-1 to TRBJ1-2; tentatively, D is TRBD1 (5 bases). V was trimmed by 0 bases and J by 4 bases, leaving 9 bases between them. Germline CDR1 is MGHRA and CDR2 is YSYEKL. The CDR3 is 14 residues long. CDR3 in amino acids: CASSQDRVGYGYTF. The DNA for the CDR3 is TGCGCCAGCAGCCAAGACAGGGTGGGCTATGGCTACACCTTC.

The chain employs TRBV28 and TRBJ1-5, with no clear D. Per the germline V gene, CDR1 is MDHEN and CDR2 is SYDVKM. The CDR3 runs 16 residues. Trimming took 10 bases from V and 0 from J, leaving 19 bases between them. The CDR3 DNA sequence: TGTGCCACCGGTCTAGTGGGTGGATATAGCAATCAGCCCCAGCATTTT. This gives the protein CATGLVGGYSNQPQHF. The whole variable domain, remainder taken from reference TRBV28 and TRBJ1-5, is DVKVTQSSRYLVKRTGEKVFLECVQDMDHENMFWYRQDPGLGLRLIYFSYDVKMKEKGDIPEGYSVSREKKERFSLILESASTNQTSMYLCATGLVGGYSNQPQHFGDGTRLSIL.

The rearrangement uses TRBV5-4 and TRBJ2-1, with 7 nucleotides matching TRBD2. The CDR3 spans 14 residues. Germline lookup yields CDR1 SGHNT and CDR2 YYREEE (reference sequence). J lost 7 bases, V lost 1 base, and 5 bases had no gene match. CDR3 region: CASSLTGRRNEQFF. The CDR3 DNA reads TGTGCCAGCAGCTTGACCGGGAGGCGGAATGAGCAGTTCTTC.